This entry concerns a single TCR beta chain. No antigen is known for it. No base quality information exists; no much larger clone differs at one position. Other nucleotide sequences from this sample produce the same CDR3. These data are taken from a study of CD8+ T cells in alopecia areata listed by TCRdb under 2018. A note on the overall study: Treated patients were enrolled in an open-label pilot trial of oral tofacitinib, 5 to 10 mg twice daily, for moderate-to-severe alopecia areata. RNA was obtained with the PAXgene miRNA kit for fixed scalp, the miRNeasy kit for PBMCs, and the RNeasy kit for mouse skin. immunoSEQ multiplex PCR using 35 Vbeta forward primers and 13 Jbeta reverse primers was used to amplify TCRbeta CDR3 regions. Disease severity in treated patients was measured with the SALT score, which quantifies the percentage of affected scalp surface area. In humans, TCRbeta sequencing was performed on scalp tissue and on sorted CD4+ and CD8+ peripheral blood T cells from healthy controls and from patients with patchy or totalis/universalis alopecia areata. Scalp clonality was compared across normal scalp (n=4), patchy alopecia areata scalp (n=8), and alopecia totalis/universalis scalp (n=8). Tofacitinib was given for 6 to 18 months, followed by 6 months of follow-up off drug to assess delayed response and recurrence. Biopsies were taken from tofacitinib-treated patients at baseline and at 4 and 24 weeks of treatment, and a later scalp biopsy was taken in several of the tofacitinib-treated patients. High-throughput TCRbeta sequencing was used to examine T cell clonal expansion in alopecia areata in both the C3H/HeJ mouse model and human patients.

What the work shows at the level of the full study, not this receptor alone: TCR sequences shared between patients were less clear than in mice, possibly partly because of HLA diversity in the patient population. Compared with normal scalp, lesional scalp had higher clonality and more expanded CD8+ clones, particularly in alopecia totalis/universalis, a pattern that suggests antigenic drive. During tofacitinib treatment, many expanded lesional clones stuck around in both scalp and blood, and this persistence may partly explain why relapse happens after treatment is stopped. Tofacitinib significantly decreased scalp clonality and the number of expanded CD8+ clones among the top 100 scalp clones. Because the treated cohort was small and had just a single nonresponder, larger studies are needed to establish links between baseline CD8+ expansion and response. Unlike mouse skin, which is dominated by gammadelta T cells, normal human skin has resident alphabeta T cells that are also sequenced, and this complicates analysis of the scalp TCR repertoire.

The library was obtained by the immunoSEQ multiplex PCR assay. RNA was extracted from all samples and reverse transcribed into cDNA, which served as template for TCR sequencing. SuperScript III was used for first-strand cDNA synthesis, primed with a 2:1 mix of oligo-dT and random hexamers. A synthetic immune receptor repertoire was used to gauge amplification bias, and whatever bias remained was removed computationally. Per the original workflow: Raw reads were preprocessed to remove errors, and CDR3 was defined by IMGT conventions from the conserved cysteine to phenylalanine. To get clonality, Shannon entropy was normalized by log2 of the number of productive unique TCRs and the result was subtracted from 1. Scalp TCRbeta sequences were cross-referenced with sorted blood CD4 and CD8 repertoires so that the CD4 or CD8 identity of scalp clones could be inferred. This immuneACCESS table, as held by TCRdb, lists in-frame sequences with V and J called but not all clones. Of the missing ones, under half trace to an unresolved V gene in checked studies; the others have no known cause. V and J calls and clone size are as listed in that table; D and trimming were resolved from the DNA. In this sample the table shows about 220,000 clones, 50% to 70% of which occur a single time. The top ten clonotypes cover roughly 1.4% of the sample.

Read against the paper, the sample's time point label means: around 29 days on oral tofacitinib. The intended sense of this specimen's treatment or condition label: oral pan-JAK inhibitor, 5-10 mg twice daily. Lesional scalp punch biopsies and peripheral blood were obtained from alopecia areata patients. PBMCs were isolated by density centrifugation and stained for CD3, CD4 and CD8, after which CD4+ and CD8+ T cells were sorted on a FACSAria. V was cut back by 1 base and J by 2 bases, leaving a gap of 8 bases between them. The germline V gene (reference sequence) sets CDR1 to SEHNR and CDR2 to FQNEAQ. The CDR3 spans 14 residues, from the cysteine through the phenylalanine. Only the CDR3 DNA is retained, 42 bases long and in frame from the first base.

The sequences come from CD4+ T cells sorted from blood, collected at week 4, from a patient treated with tofacitinib. The receptor was isolated from a human donor with alopecia areata. In this chain, TRBV7-9 is recombined with TRBJ1-2; TRBD1 could be the D gene, as 5 bases match. The nucleotides read TGTGCCAGCAGCTTAGACGCAGGGAACTATGGCTACACCTTC. Translation gives CASSLDAGNYGYTF.